These 4 T cell receptor beta chains were sequenced from one sample in a study of T cells in Graves' hyperthyroidism and ophthalmopathy. RNA transcripts gave rise to amplified TCR beta CDR3 regions. First-round RT-PCR of the TCR CDR3 relied on the HTBI primer set. TCRdb processed the multiplex PCR reads anew with MiXCR; each CDR3 protein has one entry. The repertoire holds over 550,000 distinct CDR3 sequences, roughly 17% seen once, with approximately 20% in the top ten. Material for sequencing was blood. These receptors all stem from a woman under 30 with Graves' hyperthyroidism.

This clonotype was counted many times. The chain combines TRBV12-3 or TRBV12-4 with TRBJ2-2; 13 bases match TRBD2. V shed 6 bases and J 1 base; nucleotides not matched to a gene: 2. The CDR3 consists of 16 residues. CDR3 coding DNA: TGTGCCAGCAGCGGACTAGCGGGAGAGAACACCGGGGAGCTGTTTTTT. Translated: CASSGLAGENTGELFF.

V usage is TRBV6-1 and J usage is TRBJ2-2; the D gene is possibly TRBD1 (6 bases). Trimming removed 6 bases from V and 0 bases from J, with 11 bases in between. Germline V gives CDR1 MNHNS, CDR2 SASEGT. The CDR3 length is 15 residues. The CDR3 reads CASRLDSANTGELFF. The CDR3 nucleotides are TGTGCCAGCAGACTGGACAGCGCGAACACCGGGGAGCTGTTTTTT.

For this clonotype: Since a much larger clone is just one base distant, this may be a read error. The V and J genes are TRBV6-2 or TRBV6-3 and TRBJ2-5; 8 nucleotides line up with TRBD2. Germline loops: CDR1 MNHEY, CDR2 SVGEGT. This CDR3 contains 16 residues. J gave up 0 bases and V 4 bases, and 7 bases lay outside the gene matches. The CDR3 DNA reads TGTGCCAGCAGTTGCGAGCGGGGGAGGTACCAAGAGACCCAGTACTTC. Amino acid sequence: CASSCERGRYQETQYF.

The rearrangement links TRBV5-6 to TRBJ1-6, with TRBD1 identical over 7 bases. The germline gives CDR1 SGHDT, CDR2 YYEEEE. The CDR3 totals 15 residues. Losses at the gene ends were 0 bases for V and 10 bases for J; bases not matched to a gene: 7. CDR3: CASSLVQGDGSPLHF. Written as DNA, the CDR3 is TGTGCCAGCAGCTTGGTGCAGGGGGATGGATCACCCCTCCACTTT.